This TCR beta chain was documented in a study of CD8 T cells in ankylosing spondylitis. General observations from the study: Blood of patients with ankylosing spondylitis appeared to be characterized by a TCR beta motif of 8 or 9 highly homologous variants.

Per germline, CDR1 PRHDT and CDR2 FYEKMQ (reference sequence). The V and J ends lost 5 bases and 2 bases, in that order; junction bases with no gene match: 6. This CDR3 region has 14 residues. For this clonotype: The target antigen is unknown.

TCRdb re-called the 5' RACE reads through MiXCR, storing one row per CDR3 protein. The table includes roughly 30,000 distinct CDR3 sequences, 30% detected once. The sample comprised synovial fluid, either unsorted or a sorted T cell fraction (not recorded which). The receptor's source is a male donor with ankylosing spondylitis. The V gene is TRBV13, the J gene TRBJ2-7; 7 bases are shared with TRBD1. Here the CDR3 DNA reads TGTGCCAGCAGCCCCAGGGACAGCCCCTACGAGCAGTACTTC. Encoded protein: CASSPRDSPYEQYF.